Sequencing of this T cell receptor beta chain was carried out in a study of blood T cell repertoires in COVID-19. At the level of the study: Sample material is recorded as cDNA or gDNA derived from T cells, B-cell-depleted T cells, or PBMCs.

Some clones are missing from TCRdb's copy, which holds only in-frame ones; the method was immunoSEQ multiplex PCR. The sample lists tens of thousands of clones; roughly 92% were seen once. V was clipped by 4 bases and J by 4 bases; unmatched bases: 5. Germline assignment: CDR1 SGHRS and CDR2 YFSETQ. The CDR3 covers 16 residues. Sequenced material: peripheral blood. The sequence was obtained from a man aged 45-60 years with COVID-19, enrolled during active disease. The rearrangement joins TRBV5-1 to TRBJ2-2; 12 positions agree with TRBD2. As DNA, the CDR3 is TGCGCCAGCAGCCTAGCGGGAGGGCGGAGCACCGGGGAGCTGTTTTTT. Its protein product is CASSLAGGRSTGELFF.